A single sample gave rise to the 16 T cell receptor beta chains below, sequenced in a study of blood T cell repertoires in COVID-19. Method: immunoSEQ multiplex PCR; TCRdb's copy keeps in-frame clones and lacks some. Altogether roughly 250,000 clones are present, approximately 86% being singletons, with the ten largest covering approximately 6.3%. The sequenced sample was peripheral blood. The receptors derive from a woman aged 55-69 years with active or convalescent COVID-19.

This chain uses TRBV7-9 with TRBJ2-3; the D is unclear. V lost 1 base and J 8 bases, leaving 7 bases between the germline ends. Germline V gives CDR1 SEHNR, CDR2 FQNEAQ (reference sequence). This CDR3 has 12 amino acids. The CDR3, as DNA: TGTGCCAGCAGCTTAGATCGCGGTACGCAGTATTTT. It encodes CASSLDRGTQYF.

CDR3 DNA sequence: TGTGCCAGCCTTGAGGGAGGTTCCGGAACTAATGAAAAACTGTTTTTT. Translating gives CASLEGGSGTNEKLFF. V usage is TRBV7-9 and J usage is TRBJ1-4; D not resolved. V lost 8 bases, J lost 1 base, and 17 bases lay in between. The germline gives CDR1 SEHNR, CDR2 FQNEAQ (reference sequence). The CDR3 is 16 amino acids.

A single count supports this clone. CDR3 in DNA: TGCGCCAGCAGCAGCAGGGGGGCGGCCTACGAGCAGTACTTC. This sequence encodes CASSSRGAAYEQYF. The chain carries TRBV5-1 and TRBJ2-7, with a tentative D call TRBD1 (7 bases). This CDR3 region has 14 residues. Germline assignment: CDR1 SGHRS and CDR2 YFSETQ. Trimming took off 4 bases at V and 2 bases at J, with 13 bases between the two ends.

The rearrangement joins TRBV7-9 to TRBJ2-1, with 12 positions matching TRBD1. Looked up from germline, CDR1 is SEHNR and CDR2 is FQNEAQ (reference sequence). With V trimmed by 5 bases and J by 5 bases, 13 bases remained unmatched. This CDR3 is built from 18 residues. The DNA for the CDR3 is TGTGCCAGCAGCCCCGGCTCGTGGGACAGGGGGCTTCACAATGAGCAGTTCTTC. It translates to CASSPGSWDRGLHNEQFF.

The chain has TRBV6-6 and TRBJ2-7; D is unclear. This CDR3 comprises 13 residues. Trimming left V 0 bases short and J 3 bases short, with 6 bases between. Germline V gives CDR1 MNHNY, CDR2 SVGAGI (reference sequence). The CDR3 sequence is CASSYSLDYEQYF. Here the CDR3 DNA reads TGTGCCAGCAGTTACTCCCTAGACTACGAGCAGTACTTC.

Of note for this clone: This sample includes further DNA sequences coding for the same CDR3. CDR3 sequence (DNA): TGTGCCAGTAGACTAGCGGGGGAGACCCAGTACTTC. This sequence encodes CASRLAGETQYF. The V gene is TRBV2, the J gene TRBJ2-5; TRBD2 agrees at 11 bases. J was trimmed by 5 bases and V by 9 bases; bases with no gene match: 2. Germline-derived CDR1 and CDR2 are SNHLY and FYNNEI. CDR3 length: 12 residues.

This sequence joins TRBV3-1 (or the pseudogene TRBV3-2) and TRBJ2-7, with 12 bases aligning to TRBD2. This CDR3 comprises 15 residues. Losses at the gene ends were 5 bases for V and 3 bases for J; bases not matched to a gene: 5. Germline V gives CDR1 LGHDT, CDR2 YNNKEL (reference sequence). CDR3 region: CASSIGLAGFYEQYF. The DNA for the CDR3 is TGTGCCAGCAGCATTGGACTAGCGGGGTTCTACGAGCAGTACTTC.

Here the CDR3 DNA reads TGTGCCAGTAGTATTTGGAAAGGAGTCAATCAGCCCCAGCATTTT. Translated: CASSIWKGVNQPQHF. J is TRBJ1-5 and V is TRBV19; D not resolved. Germline values: CDR1 LNHDA, CDR2 SQIVND (reference sequence). Trimming removed 3 bases at V and 3 bases at J, with 12 bases between. This CDR3 region has 15 residues.

The chain carries TRBV18 and TRBJ1-2; TRBD1 might be the D (5 bases). The CDR3 is 14 amino acids. Germline V gene lookup returns CDR1 KGHSH and CDR2 LQKENI. V shed 3 bases and J shed 2 bases, with 10 bases lying between them. This chain's CDR3 is CASSPTGQNYGYTF. DNA of the CDR3: TGTGCCAGCTCACCGACTGGACAAAACTATGGCTACACCTTC.

V is TRBV7-8 and J is TRBJ2-7; 7 bases are shared with TRBD1. The CDR3 contains 14 residues. The V segment lost 3 bases and the J segment 2 bases; nucleotides outside the gene matches: 4. Per germline, CDR1 SGHVS and CDR2 FQNEAQ. The CDR3 loop reads CASSLGQGAYEQYF. The CDR3 DNA is TGTGCCAGCAGCTTGGGGCAGGGGGCCTACGAGCAGTACTTC.

This clone has only a few counts. The chain joins TRBV15 to TRBJ2-1; 7 bases fit TRBD2. V shed 0 bases and J 4 bases; nucleotides not matched to a gene: 6. The germline CDR1 and CDR2 sequences are LNHNV and YYDKDF (reference sequence). This CDR3 contains 16 residues. This CDR3 is CATSRDRGAGYNEQFF. The CDR3 coding sequence is TGTGCCACCAGCAGAGATCGGGGAGCGGGGTACAATGAGCAGTTCTTC.

In its sample, this clone was seen a few times. The chain couples TRBV7-6 to TRBJ2-1; D not certain. The CDR3 runs 14 residues. The germline CDR1 and CDR2 sequences are SGHVS and FNYEAQ. With 5 bases removed from V and 4 bases from J, the gap between germline ends came to 12 bases. CDR3 nucleotides: TGTGCCAGCAGCACAAGTTCCGTTTACAATGAGCAGTTCTTC. Its translation: CASSTSSVYNEQFF.

V is TRBV6-5 and J is TRBJ1-1; TRBD1 might be the D (5 bases). Trimming shortened V by 4 bases and J by 3 bases, and 12 bases separated the two germline ends. The V gene's germline CDR1 is MNHEY and CDR2 SVGAGI. The CDR3 length is 14 residues. Here the CDR3 DNA reads TGTGCCAGCAGTTCCCTACAGGCGGACACTGAAGCTTTCTTT. Translation gives CASSSLQADTEAFF.

The chain joins TRBV19 to TRBJ1-1; D not certain. Germline V lookup: CDR1 LNHDA, CDR2 SQIVND (reference sequence). V lost 6 bases, J lost 2 bases, and 13 bases lay in between. The CDR3 spans 14 residues. CDR3 loop: CASSIRQSNTEAFF. The CDR3 DNA reads as TGTGCCAGTAGCATACGACAATCTAACACTGAAGCTTTCTTT.

The chain is built from TRBV11-3 and TRBJ2-7, with 7 bases aligning to TRBD1. The V gene end was trimmed by 0 bases and the J gene end by 6 bases; junction bases not matched to a gene: 8. Germline-derived CDR1 and CDR2 are SGHNT and YENEEA. This CDR3 contains 15 residues. CDR3 sequence (DNA): TGTGCCAGCAGCTTAGAGGGGACAGTGTTCGGCGAGCAGTACTTC. Amino acids: CASSLEGTVFGEQYF.

This chain joins TRBV5-1 and TRBJ1-2; 7 nucleotides line up with TRBD1. The CDR3 is made up of 16 amino acids. Unmatched junction bases numbered 7, after V lost 0 bases and J lost 2 bases. CDR1 SGHRS and CDR2 YFSETQ come from the germline V gene. CDR3 region: CASSLVLGGWNYGYTF. CDR3 bases: TGCGCCAGCAGCTTGGTTCTAGGGGGCTGGAACTATGGCTACACCTTC.